These T cell receptor beta chains were read from a single sample in a study of T cell responses to AZD1222 COVID-19 vaccine. Data came from immunoSEQ multiplex PCR; TCRdb stores just in-frame clones and leaves some out. The data contain 100,000 to 150,000 clones, roughly 88% of them seen just once; the ten biggest clones take up over 5%. The sequencing here drew on peripheral blood, taken on day 0 of AZD1222 vaccination. Receptor source: an adult in good health. CDR3s include the opening cysteine and the closing phenylalanine or tryptophan. A D gene is named only where the DNA matches it firmly. Size values are once, few and many counts, or a class for expanded clones, and some rows have none.

clone_size: NA
v_call: TRBV7-5
j_call: TRBJ1-3
d_call: NA
cdr3_aa: CVRTFTTDRVTLRNAGNTIYF
cdr3_nt: TGTGTCAGAACCTTTACCACAGACCGGGTCACCCTCAGGAACGCTGGAAACACCATATATTTT

clone_size: few
v_call: TRBV18
j_call: TRBJ2-7
d_call: NA
cdr3_aa: CASSGTAGEQYF
cdr3_nt: TGTGCCAGCTCAGGGACAGCGGGAGAGCAGTACTTC

clone_size: once
v_call: TRBV5-4
j_call: TRBJ2-7
d_call: TRBD1
cdr3_aa: CASKAGDRVDEQYF
cdr3_nt: TGTGCCAGCAAGGCAGGGGACAGGGTAGACGAGCAGTACTTC

clone_size: NA
v_call: TRBV19
j_call: TRBJ2-3
d_call: TRBD1
cdr3_aa: CASSPLTGGADTQYF
cdr3_nt: TGTGCCAGTAGTCCCCTGACAGGGGGGGCAGATACGCAGTATTTT

clone_size: NA
v_call: TRBV7-8
j_call: TRBJ2-7
d_call: NA
cdr3_aa: CASSSILDSHSYEQYF
cdr3_nt: TGTGCCAGCAGCTCTATACTGGACAGCCACTCCTACGAGCAGTACTTC

clone_size: NA
v_call: TRBV28
j_call: TRBJ1-1
d_call: TRBD1
cdr3_aa: CASSLLGTGANTEAFF
cdr3_nt: TGTGCCAGCAGTTTATTAGGCACAGGGGCCAACACTGAAGCTTTCTTT

clone_size: NA
v_call: TRBV25-1
j_call: TRBJ1-6
d_call: NA
cdr3_aa: CASSFGADNSPLHF
cdr3_nt: TGTGCCAGCAGTTTTGGGGCTGATAATTCACCCCTCCACTTT

clone_size: NA
v_call: TRBV7-3
j_call: TRBJ1-1
d_call: NA
cdr3_aa: CASSLSVNTEAFF
cdr3_nt: TGTGCCAGCAGCTTATCGGTGAACACTGAAGCTTTCTTT

clone_size: NA
v_call: TRBV3-1/TRBV3-2
j_call: TRBJ2-6
d_call: TRBD1
cdr3_aa: CASSQPGTEISGANVLTF
cdr3_nt: TGTGCCAGCAGCCAACCCGGGACAGAAATCTCTGGGGCCAACGTCCTGACTTTC

clone_size: NA
v_call: TRBV6-5
j_call: TRBJ1-2
d_call: NA
cdr3_aa: CASSSIQGGGYTF
cdr3_nt: TGTGCCAGCAGTTCTATACAGGGTGGTGGCTACACCTTC

clone_size: once
v_call: TRBV12-5
j_call: TRBJ2-3
d_call: NA
cdr3_aa: CASAATDTQYF
cdr3_nt: TGTGCTAGTGCCGCTACAGATACGCAGTATTTT

clone_size: NA
v_call: TRBV28
j_call: TRBJ1-4
d_call: NA
cdr3_aa: CASTLGGGMREKLFF
cdr3_nt: TGTGCCAGCACCCTGGGGGGGGGAATGCGCGAAAAACTGTTTTTT

clone_size: once
v_call: TRBV5-1
j_call: TRBJ1-2
d_call: NA
cdr3_aa: CASRNSDLYGYTF
cdr3_nt: TGCGCCAGCAGAAACAGTGACCTCTATGGCTACACCTTC

clone_size: NA
v_call: TRBV19
j_call: TRBJ1-6
d_call: TRBD1
cdr3_aa: CASSITTGTGGYNSPLHF
cdr3_nt: TGTGCCAGTAGTATTACTACCGGGACAGGGGGATATAATTCACCCCTCCACTTT

clone_size: NA
v_call: TRBV7-2
j_call: TRBJ1-1
d_call: NA
cdr3_aa: CASSLGRSAVNTEAFF
cdr3_nt: TGTGCCAGCAGCTTGGGCCGTTCGGCCGTGAACACTGAAGCTTTCTTT

clone_size: NA
v_call: TRBV24-1
j_call: TRBJ2-2
d_call: TRBD1
cdr3_aa: CATSHRGSGELFF
cdr3_nt: TGTGCCACCAGCCACAGGGGGTCCGGGGAGCTGTTTTTT

clone_size: NA
v_call: TRBV7-2
j_call: TRBJ2-7
d_call: NA
cdr3_aa: CASSLRDGAYEQYF
cdr3_nt: TGTGCCAGCAGCTTGCGGGACGGAGCCTACGAGCAGTACTTC

clone_size: NA
v_call: TRBV10-3
j_call: TRBJ1-1
d_call: TRBD1
cdr3_aa: CAIRRDSINTEAFF
cdr3_nt: TGTGCCATCCGACGGGACAGCATAAACACTGAAGCTTTCTTT

clone_size: NA
v_call: TRBV7-2
j_call: TRBJ2-3
d_call: NA
cdr3_aa: CASSALGAQYF
cdr3_nt: TGTGCCAGCAGCGCCCTAGGGGCGCAGTATTTT

clone_size: few
v_call: TRBV30
j_call: TRBJ2-7
d_call: TRBD1
cdr3_aa: CAWSVKGQKSYEQYF
cdr3_nt: TGTGCCTGGAGTGTAAAGGGACAGAAGTCCTACGAGCAGTACTTC

clone_size: once
v_call: TRBV6-5
j_call: TRBJ2-7
d_call: TRBD1
cdr3_aa: CASHFRDSRTYEQYF
cdr3_nt: TGTGCCAGCCACTTCCGGGACAGTAGGACCTACGAGCAGTACTTC

clone_size: NA
v_call: TRBV5-1
j_call: TRBJ1-6
d_call: TRBD1
cdr3_aa: CASSKSLGQGDSPLHF
cdr3_nt: TGCGCCAGCAGCAAGAGCCTAGGACAGGGAGATTCACCCCTCCACTTT

clone_size: NA
v_call: TRBV7-9
j_call: TRBJ1-6
d_call: NA
cdr3_aa: CASSFGAGSVDPLHF
cdr3_nt: TGTGCCAGCAGCTTTGGGGCAGGGAGTGTTGATCCCCTCCACTTT

clone_size: NA
v_call: TRBV3-1/TRBV3-2
j_call: TRBJ2-3
d_call: TRBD2
cdr3_aa: CASSRAPSGGPRDTQYF
cdr3_nt: TGTGCCAGCAGCCGGGCCCCTAGCGGGGGGCCACGGGATACGCAGTATTTT

clone_size: NA
v_call: TRBV10-3
j_call: TRBJ2-3
d_call: TRBD2
cdr3_aa: CAIGSGGAADTQYF
cdr3_nt: TGTGCCATTGGGAGCGGGGGGGCCGCCGATACGCAGTATTTT

clone_size: NA
v_call: TRBV5-4
j_call: TRBJ1-1
d_call: TRBD1
cdr3_aa: CASWGGQENTEAFF
cdr3_nt: TGTGCCAGCTGGGGAGGACAGGAGAACACTGAAGCTTTCTTT

clone_size: NA
v_call: TRBV19
j_call: TRBJ2-3
d_call: NA
cdr3_aa: CASSKPSSGTDTQYF
cdr3_nt: TGTGCCAGTAGTAAGCCTAGTTCTGGCACAGATACGCAGTATTTT

clone_size: NA
v_call: TRBV4-1
j_call: TRBJ2-2
d_call: NA
cdr3_aa: CASSQDRLAAGELFF
cdr3_nt: TGCGCCAGCAGCCAAGATCGGCTAGCCGCCGGGGAGCTGTTTTTT

clone_size: NA
v_call: TRBV27
j_call: TRBJ1-5
d_call: NA
cdr3_aa: CASSLSAGVQPQHF
cdr3_nt: TGTGCCAGCAGTTTATCGGCAGGGGTTCAGCCCCAGCATTTT

clone_size: once
v_call: TRBV7-2
j_call: TRBJ1-1
d_call: NA
cdr3_aa: CASSLARQTEAFF
cdr3_nt: TGTGCCAGCAGCTTAGCGCGACAAACTGAAGCTTTCTTT

clone_size: NA
v_call: TRBV3-1/TRBV3-2
j_call: TRBJ1-1
d_call: NA
cdr3_aa: CASSQGRGANTEAFF
cdr3_nt: TGTGCCAGCAGCCAAGGAAGGGGCGCGAACACTGAAGCTTTCTTT

clone_size: NA
v_call: TRBV24-1
j_call: TRBJ1-5
d_call: TRBD1
cdr3_aa: CATSDFGDSGNQPQHF
cdr3_nt: TGTGCCACCAGTGATTTCGGGGACAGTGGCAATCAGCCCCAGCATTTT

clone_size: few
v_call: TRBV11-3
j_call: TRBJ2-3
d_call: NA
cdr3_aa: CASSYGAYDTQYF
cdr3_nt: TGTGCCAGCAGCTATGGGGCCTACGATACGCAGTATTTT

clone_size: NA
v_call: TRBV3-1/TRBV3-2
j_call: TRBJ1-2
d_call: NA
cdr3_aa: CASRSDSGGYTF
cdr3_nt: TGTGCCAGCAGATCCGACAGCGGTGGCTACACCTTC

clone_size: NA
v_call: TRBV5-6
j_call: TRBJ2-7
d_call: NA
cdr3_aa: CANHLSGRTAREQYF
cdr3_nt: TGTGCCAACCACCTTTCGGGGCGCACGGCACGGGAGCAGTACTTC

clone_size: NA
v_call: TRBV5-4
j_call: TRBJ2-7
d_call: TRBD1
cdr3_aa: CASSPEGTGYYEQYF
cdr3_nt: TGTGCCAGCAGCCCGGAGGGGACAGGGTACTACGAGCAGTACTTC

clone_size: NA
v_call: TRBV6-4
j_call: TRBJ2-1
d_call: NA
cdr3_aa: CASSEGAGNEQFF
cdr3_nt: TGTGCCAGCAGTGAAGGGGCGGGCAATGAGCAGTTCTTC

clone_size: NA
v_call: TRBV11-3
j_call: TRBJ1-6
d_call: TRBD1
cdr3_aa: CASSFDRADSPLHF
cdr3_nt: TGTGCCAGCAGTTTCGACAGGGCTGACTCACCCCTCCACTTT

clone_size: NA
v_call: TRBV6-5
j_call: TRBJ1-4
d_call: TRBD1
cdr3_aa: CASTRGTGDEKLFF
cdr3_nt: TGTGCCAGCACTAGGGGAACAGGGGATGAAAAACTGTTTTTT

clone_size: NA
v_call: TRBV11-3
j_call: TRBJ1-1
d_call: NA
cdr3_aa: CASSLDTEAFF
cdr3_nt: TGTGCCAGCAGCTTAGACACTGAAGCTTTCTTT

clone_size: once
v_call: TRBV2
j_call: TRBJ2-7
d_call: NA
cdr3_aa: CASRAGTHEQYF
cdr3_nt: TGTGCCAGCAGAGCCGGGACACACGAGCAGTACTTC

clone_size: few
v_call: TRBV27
j_call: TRBJ1-1
d_call: TRBD1
cdr3_aa: CASSLDRVGTEAFF
cdr3_nt: TGTGCCAGCAGTTTAGACAGGGTGGGCACTGAAGCTTTCTTT

clone_size: NA
v_call: TRBV27
j_call: TRBJ2-6
d_call: NA
cdr3_aa: CASKRGSGANVLTF
cdr3_nt: TGTGCCAGCAAGAGGGGCTCTGGGGCCAACGTCCTGACTTTC

clone_size: NA
v_call: TRBV5-1
j_call: TRBJ1-4
d_call: NA
cdr3_aa: CASRMDSPSTEKLFF
cdr3_nt: TGCGCCAGCAGAATGGACAGTCCCTCTACTGAAAAACTGTTTTTT

clone_size: NA
v_call: TRBV19
j_call: TRBJ2-7
d_call: TRBD1
cdr3_aa: CASSNRGTGGSLYEQYF
cdr3_nt: TGTGCCAGTAGCAACAGGGGGACAGGCGGATCCCTCTACGAGCAGTACTTC

clone_size: once
v_call: TRBV28
j_call: TRBJ1-1
d_call: NA
cdr3_aa: CASSLTGNTEAFF
cdr3_nt: TGTGCCAGCAGTTTAACAGGGAACACTGAAGCTTTCTTT

clone_size: NA
v_call: TRBV28
j_call: TRBJ2-2
d_call: NA
cdr3_aa: CASSRTPRNRAHTGELFF
cdr3_nt: TGTGCCAGCAGCAGAACACCGAGGAACAGAGCTCACACCGGGGAGCTGTTTTTT

clone_size: NA
v_call: TRBV10-3
j_call: TRBJ1-2
d_call: NA
cdr3_aa: CAISESWDPSYGYTF
cdr3_nt: TGTGCCATCAGTGAGTCGTGGGACCCCAGCTATGGCTACACCTTC

clone_size: NA
v_call: TRBV12-3/TRBV12-4
j_call: TRBJ1-6
d_call: NA
cdr3_aa: CASSLRKSPLHF
cdr3_nt: TGTGCCAGCAGTTTGAGGAAATCACCCCTCCACTTT

clone_size: once
v_call: TRBV19
j_call: TRBJ1-3
d_call: NA
cdr3_aa: CASSIPAGVRNTIYF
cdr3_nt: TGTGCCAGTAGTATCCCCGCCGGTGTGAGAAACACCATATATTTT

clone_size: few
v_call: TRBV6-5
j_call: TRBJ1-2
d_call: NA
cdr3_aa: CASRSWDYGYTF
cdr3_nt: TGTGCCAGCAGGTCTTGGGACTATGGCTACACCTTC

clone_size: NA
v_call: TRBV4-1
j_call: TRBJ2-1
d_call: NA
cdr3_aa: CASSQGTEYNEQFF
cdr3_nt: TGCGCCAGCAGCCAAGGGACTGAGTACAATGAGCAGTTCTTC

clone_size: NA
v_call: TRBV7-9
j_call: TRBJ1-2
d_call: TRBD1
cdr3_aa: CASSSNRGAGGYTF
cdr3_nt: TGTGCCAGCAGCTCCAACAGGGGCGCGGGCGGCTACACCTTC

clone_size: NA
v_call: TRBV11-3
j_call: TRBJ2-7
d_call: TRBD1
cdr3_aa: CASSLAPGGQGPWEQYF
cdr3_nt: TGTGCCAGCAGCTTAGCCCCTGGGGGACAGGGGCCCTGGGAGCAGTACTTC

clone_size: NA
v_call: TRBV12-3/TRBV12-4
j_call: TRBJ2-7
d_call: TRBD2
cdr3_aa: CASRPGLASEQYF
cdr3_nt: TGTGCCAGCAGGCCGGGACTAGCAAGCGAGCAGTACTTC

clone_size: NA
v_call: TRBV5-8
j_call: TRBJ1-1
d_call: NA
cdr3_aa: CATQRWGRSEFTEAFF
cdr3_nt: TGTGCCACACAGCGCTGGGGGAGGAGTGAGTTCACTGAAGCTTTCTTT